Below are 17 T cell receptor beta chains sequenced from a single sample in a study of STAT5B mutations in CD4+ large granular lymphocyte leukemia (dated 2022 in TCRdb). Libraries were constructed by the immunoSEQ multiplex PCR assay. TCRdb carries this immuneACCESS record with in-frame sequences only. Its versions omit some clonotypes, under half of them owing to an unresolved V gene in the studies checked, with the rest unexplained. A total of approximately 23,000 clones appear in this sample, 78% of them only once. Together, the top ten hold 0.42% of the sample. The sequencing sample was made of CD4+ T cells from blood buffy coats. Every receptor here comes from a human donor in good health.

The chain uses TRBV6-4 and TRBJ2-7; D remains unclear. The ends were cut back, 0 bases at V and 6 bases at J, with 0 bases in the middle. CDR3 length: 10 amino acids. Germline V CDR1 and CDR2: MRHNA, SNTAGT. The CDR3 DNA is TGTGCCAGCAGTGACTCCGAGCAGTACTTC. Protein: CASSDSEQYF.

The CDR3 loop is CASSPPVGDANTEAFF. DNA of the CDR3: TGTGCCAGCTCACCACCGGTTGGAGACGCGAACACTGAAGCTTTCTTT. This rearrangement joins TRBV18 to TRBJ1-1; D unclear. The CDR3 spans 16 residues. Germline CDR1 reads KGHSH; CDR2 reads LQKENI. The V end was cut by 0 bases, the J end by 1 base, with 12 bases between. The whole variable domain, remainder taken from reference TRBV18 and TRBJ1-1, is NAGVMQNPRHLVRRRGQEARLRCSPMKGHSHVYWYRQLPEEGLKFMVYLQKENIIDESGMPKERFSAEFPKEGPSILRIQQVVRGDSAAYFCASSPPVGDANTEAFFGQGTRLTVV.

CDR3 bases: TGTGCCAGCAGCTTAGACGGCGGGGGGCCCGATGAGCAGTTCTTC. Translating it yields CASSLDGGGPDEQFF. The V and J genes are TRBV11-3 and TRBJ2-1; 8 bases fit TRBD2. This CDR3 is built from 15 residues. The trim removed 0 bases at V and 8 bases at J, leaving 6 bases unmatched. Germline V gene lookup returns CDR1 SGHNT and CDR2 YENEEA.

The V call is TRBV10-3, the J call TRBJ2-1; 10 nucleotides agree with TRBD1. Germline assignment: CDR1 ENHRY and CDR2 SYGVKD. Germline trimming cut 7 bases from V and 8 bases from J; bases unmatched to any gene: 14. The CDR3 covers 16 residues. The CDR3 region has the DNA TGTGCCATCACCCCACGGGGGGACAGGGGTCAAGATGAGCAGTTCTTC. Residues: CAITPRGDRGQDEQFF.

The chain carries TRBV7-3 and TRBJ2-1; 11 nucleotides match TRBD1. This CDR3 spans 15 amino acids. The germline V gene has CDR1 SGHTA and CDR2 FQGTGA. V lost 5 bases and J lost 4; bases outside the gene matches: 4. In DNA, the CDR3 is TGTGCCAGCAGCGTCCGGGACAGGGGGTACAATGAGCAGTTCTTC. It specifies CASSVRDRGYNEQFF.

The CDR3 is CASSLIGTGDQKYQETQYF. The CDR3, as DNA: TGCGCCAGCAGCTTGATAGGGACGGGAGACCAGAAATATCAAGAGACCCAGTACTTC. The gene calls are TRBV5-1 and TRBJ2-5, with D possibly matching TRBD2 (6 bases). CDR3 size: 19 residues. The V gene lost 1 base and the J gene lost 2 bases, with 24 bases spanning the gap. CDR1 and CDR2 (germline): SGHRS, YFSETQ. Combining the CDR3 with reference TRBV5-1 and TRBJ2-5 gives the whole variable domain KAGVTQTPRYLIKTRGQQVTLSCSPISGHRSVSWYQQTPGQGLQFLFEYFSETQRNKGNFPGRFSGRQFSNSRSEMNVSTLELGDSALYLCASSLIGTGDQKYQETQYFGPGTRLLVL.

The V and J genes are TRBV6-5 and TRBJ1-1; D remains ambiguous. The ends were cut back, 5 bases at V and 1 base at J, with 11 bases in the middle. The length of the CDR3 is 14 residues. Germline CDR1 and CDR2: MNHEY and SVGAGI. CDR3 sequence (DNA): TGTGCCAGCAGTCTCTCCTGGCGGAACACTGAAGCTTTCTTT. As protein: CASSLSWRNTEAFF.

This clone has just a few counts. This sequence joins TRBV28 and TRBJ1-5; 7 bases are a match to TRBD1. This CDR3 is 15 amino acids long. J gave up 2 bases and V 3 bases, and 4 bases lay outside the gene matches. Germline lookup yields CDR1 MDHEN and CDR2 SYDVKM. Written as DNA, the CDR3 is TGTGCCAGCAGTTTTGCAGGGGGAGGCAATCAGCCCCAGCATTTT. Translating it yields CASSFAGGGNQPQHF.

This rearrangement joins TRBV14 to TRBJ1-2; TRBD1 agrees at 9 bases. CDR3 length equals 15 residues. Germline loops: CDR1 SGHDN, CDR2 FVKESK. Germline trimming cut 0 bases from V and 7 bases from J; bases unmatched to any gene: 6. The CDR3 sequence: CASSQEGQGWSGYTF. CDR3 coding DNA: TGTGCCAGCAGCCAAGAAGGACAGGGGTGGAGTGGCTACACCTTC.

The chain uses TRBV5-4 and TRBJ1-2; D unclear. This CDR3 region has 13 residues. V lost 0 bases to trimming and J lost 4 bases, with 7 bases between them. The V gene's germline CDR1 is SGHNT and CDR2 YYREEE (reference sequence). CDR3 protein: CASSLVGSYGYTF. As DNA, the CDR3 is TGTGCCAGCAGCTTGGTTGGGTCCTATGGCTACACCTTC.

This clone was detected a few times. The V gene is TRBV7-2, the J gene TRBJ2-2; 12 positions agree with TRBD2. The CDR3 covers 18 residues. Germline CDR1 SGHTA, CDR2 FQGNSA. V gave up 5 bases and J gave up 6 bases; unmatched junction bases: 13. The CDR3 sequence: CASSLRPGLAGLAGELFF. Here the CDR3 DNA reads TGTGCCAGCAGCCTGAGGCCAGGACTAGCGGGATTAGCCGGGGAGCTGTTTTTT.

The chain is built from TRBV7-2 and TRBJ2-2, with D perhaps TRBD1 (6 bases). The CDR3 runs to 15 residues. V lost 4 bases and J lost 2, with 11 bases in between. CDR1 is SGHTA and CDR2 is FQGNSA in the germline V gene. CDR3 sequence reads: CASSSNRANTGELFF. In nucleotides, the CDR3 is TGTGCCAGCAGCTCGAACAGGGCCAACACCGGGGAGCTGTTTTTT.

This clone has only one observation. The chain combines TRBV30 with TRBJ1-2; D not certain. This CDR3 spans 14 amino acids. V was trimmed by 0 bases and J by 1 base, leaving 9 bases between them. The germline gives CDR1 GTSNPN, CDR2 SVGIG (reference sequence). The CDR3 loop reads CAWSVLQRNYGYTF. CDR3 coding DNA: TGTGCCTGGAGTGTACTCCAGCGTAACTATGGCTACACCTTC. Full variable domain (remainder filled in from reference TRBV30 and TRBJ1-2): SQTIHQWPATLVQPVGSPLSLECTVEGTSNPNLYWYRQAAGRGLQLLFYSVGIGQISSEVPQNLSASRPQDRQFILSSKKLLLSDSGFYLCAWSVLQRNYGYTFGSGTRLTVV.

The chain has TRBV20-1 and TRBJ2-3, with no clear D. This CDR3 is built from 11 residues. Germline CDR1 and CDR2: DFQATT and SNEGSKA (reference sequence). The ends were cut back, 5 bases at V and 6 bases at J, with 9 bases in the middle. As DNA, the CDR3 is TGCAGTGCTCCCATGGGGGATACGCAGTATTTT. Its protein product is CSAPMGDTQYF.

This clone was seen a single time. V usage is TRBV13 and J usage is TRBJ2-2, with a tentative D call TRBD1 (5 bases). CDR1 is PRHDT and CDR2 is FYEKMQ in the germline V gene (reference sequence). The CDR3 covers 15 residues. Trimming removed 2 bases from V and 2 bases from J, with 9 bases in between. CDR3 sequence: CASSLWGDNTGELFF. DNA for the CDR3: TGTGCCAGCAGCTTATGGGGCGATAACACCGGGGAGCTGTTTTTT.

J is TRBJ2-7 and V is TRBV9; a weak D match, TRBD2 (7 bases). Trimming pared 0 bases from V and 2 bases from J, leaving 12 bases between. This CDR3 is 15 amino acids long. The V gene's germline CDR1 is SGDLS and CDR2 YYNGEE. The DNA of the CDR3 is TGTGCCAGCAGCGTAGGGGGGGGCAGCCCCTACGAGCAGTACTTC. Translated, it gives CASSVGGGSPYEQYF.

This chain uses TRBV19 with TRBJ1-2; TRBD1 is a possible D gene (5 bases). From germline, CDR1 is LNHDA and CDR2 SQIVND (reference sequence). This CDR3 spans 13 amino acids. Trimming removed 1 base from V and 6 bases from J, with 9 bases in between. The CDR3 sequence is CASSIGGENGYTF. The CDR3 nucleotides read TGTGCCAGTAGTATAGGAGGGGAGAATGGCTACACCTTC.